These T cell receptor beta chains were read from a single sample in a study of T cells in Graves' hyperthyroidism and ophthalmopathy. TCRdb analysed the multiplex PCR reads with MiXCR anew, one entry per CDR3 protein. The sample consists of 700,000 to 850,000 distinct CDR3 sequences, just over 35% of them appearing once. Sequenced input: blood. The receptors derive from a woman aged 40 to 50 with Graves' hyperthyroidism. The CDR3 runs from the conserved cysteine through the conserved F or W. D genes are given only for firm matches. Size values are once, few and many counts, or a class for expanded clones, and some rows have none.

cdr3_length	v_call	clone_size	j_call	d_call	cdr3_nt	cdr3_aa
10	TRBV20-1	few	TRBJ1-1	.	TGCAGTGCTGGGACCGTCGGACCTTTCTTT	CSAGTVGPFF
14	TRBV7-9	many	TRBJ2-7	TRBD1	TGTGCCAGCAGCGCAGGGGGTCCTGCCTACGAGCAGTACTTC	CASSAGGPAYEQYF
16	TRBV29-1	many	TRBJ2-2	TRBD1	TGCAGCGTTGAAGAGGACAGGGCTAGTGGCACCGGGGAGCTGTTTTTT	CSVEEDRASGTGELFF
14	TRBV9	.	TRBJ2-5	.	TGTGCCACCCCCATGGGGGGACTTCAAGAGACCCAGTACTTC	CATPMGGLQETQYF
14	TRBV7-8	.	TRBJ1-2	TRBD1	TGTGCCAGCTCACCAGGGACAGGGGGCTTTGGCTACACCTTC	CASSPGTGGFGYTF
15	TRBV6-6	few	TRBJ2-7	TRBD1	TGTGCCAGCAGTTACACCAGACAGGGATTCGGCGAGCAGTACTTC	CASSYTRQGFGEQYF
16	TRBV20-1	.	TRBJ1-5	.	TGCAGTGCTAGTGATCTCCGGGACACGATTAATCAGCCCCAGCATTTT	CSASDLRDTINQPQHF
15	TRBV7-2	.	TRBJ1-2	.	TGTGCCAGCCTTGTACCGGCAATCTATGATCATGGCTACACCTTC	CASLVPAIYDHGYTF
16	TRBV2	few	TRBJ2-5	.	TGTGCCAGCAGTTACGCGGGACAGCCGTACCAAGAGACCCAGTACTTC	CASSYAGQPYQETQYF
16	TRBV10-2	many	TRBJ1-6	.	TGCGCCAGTTCATTCGATGGAGGGCGAAATAATTCACCCCTCCACTTT	CASSFDGGRNNSPLHF